A single TCR beta chain is shown here with its context. Its specificity is unknown. Every isolated RNA sample was fully reverse transcribed, so sequencing captured expressed TCRB transcripts. TCRdb's table, derived via immunoSEQ multiplex PCR, lists solely in-frame clones and lacks some. The sample has some 150,000 clones, around 10% seen once; the top ten hold about 2%. This specimen comes from a study of beta chain features in type 1 diabetes. Study-level background: Age, gender and cell yields were similar between patients and healthy donors. Study-wide findings and caveats: It was not settled here whether HLA type affects TCRB rearrangement. Sequencing the cDNA could make cells with high TCR expression show up more than they should. Moderate but significant shortening of TCRB CDR3s was recorded in all four CD4+ subsets from Type 1 diabetes patients.

V shed 5 bases, J shed 3 bases, and the junction held 4 bases outside the gene matches. The germline V gene has CDR1 SGDLS and CDR2 YYNGEE. This CDR3 has 14 residues. The source is a man aged 18 to 29 in good health. The specimen sequenced was central memory CD4+ T cells from blood. The chain recombines TRBV9 with TRBJ2-1; the match to TRBD2 covers 8 bases. As DNA, the CDR3 is TGTGCCAGCAGTCCTGCGGGGGGCTACAATGAGCAGTTCTTC. Translated: CASSPAGGYNEQFF.